Following are 16 T cell receptor beta chains from one sample sequenced in a study of T-cell reconstitution after alpha-beta-depleted transplantation in children. Preparation of the TCRbeta library used unique molecular identifiers. TCRdb redid the calling of the PCR reads with MiXCR, one entry per CDR3 protein. Among some 600,000 distinct CDR3 sequences, approximately 12% were seen once, and the ten largest hold about 2.2%. The input for sequencing was PBMCs, mostly from graft donor cells, taken 360 days after TCRalphabeta/CD19-depleted stem cell transplant. All receptors come from a male patient aged 10 to 17 who had a stem cell transplant for acute myeloid leukemia, so the T cells may come from the graft donor.

This clonotype was observed a few times. This chain links TRBV7-9 with TRBJ2-3; maybe TRBD1 (6 bases). This CDR3 is built from 17 residues. Looked up from germline, CDR1 is SEHNR and CDR2 is FQNEAQ (reference sequence). Trimming pared 5 bases from V and 1 base from J, leaving 19 bases between. The CDR3 DNA is TGTGCCAGCAGCGAATTGCTTACAGGGTGGGGCACAGATACGCAGTATTTT. The encoded protein is CASSELLTGWGTDTQYF.

In its sample, this clonotype was seen a few times. V gene TRBV5-1 combines with J gene TRBJ2-4; 7 bases map to TRBD1. The CDR3 contains 12 residues. Trimming at V came to 2 bases and at J to 10 bases, leaving 3 bases not matched to a gene. Germline CDR1 is SGHRS and CDR2 is YFSETQ. CDR3 in DNA: TGCGCCAGCAGCTTCATACAGGGGATTCAGTACTTC. Protein product: CASSFIQGIQYF.

This clonotype was seen a few times. The chain joins TRBV4-2 to TRBJ1-4; D is unclear. Trimming stripped 4 bases from V and 8 bases from J, with 14 bases between. Germline CDR1 reads LGHNA; CDR2 reads YNFKEQ. The CDR3 covers 14 residues. CDR3 DNA sequence: TGTGCCAGCAGCCCCATCGAGTGGGAGGAAAAACTGTTTTTT. It specifies CASSPIEWEEKLFF.

This clonotype was picked up a small number of times. The chain links TRBV5-6 to TRBJ2-7; 7 bases match TRBD2. V lost 2 bases and J lost 5; bases outside the gene matches: 10. This CDR3 spans 15 amino acids. The germline CDR1 and CDR2 sequences are SGHDT and YYEEEE. The CDR3 spells CASSFTREFFHEQYF. DNA of the CDR3: TGTGCCAGCAGCTTTACGCGGGAGTTCTTCCACGAGCAGTACTTC.

The rearrangement joins TRBV5-4 to TRBJ2-1, with D perhaps matching TRBD2 (6 bases). The CDR3 sequence is 15 residues long. The germline V and J ends were trimmed by 2 bases and 9 bases, with 18 bases remaining between them. Per the germline V gene, CDR1 is SGHNT and CDR2 is YYREEE (reference sequence). The CDR3 protein is CASSFELFPGGEQFF. Written as DNA, the CDR3 is TGTGCCAGCAGCTTCGAATTATTCCCCGGGGGTGAGCAGTTCTTC.

This clonotype was observed a handful of times. This chain joins TRBV7-2 and TRBJ2-7; D gene uncertain. V was pared by 1 base and J by 1 base, with 11 bases between. The CDR3 covers 15 residues. Germline loops: CDR1 SGHTA, CDR2 FQGNSA. The CDR3 DNA follows: TGTGCCAGCAGCTTAGAATTTGGCGCTTCCTACGAGCAGTACTTC. Residues: CASSLEFGASYEQYF. Supplemented by reference TRBV7-2 and TRBJ2-7, the full variable domain reads GAGVSQSPSNKVTEKGKDVELRCDPISGHTALYWYRQSLGQGLEFLIYFQGNSAPDKSGLPSDRFSAERTGGSVSTLTIQRTQQEDSAVYLCASSLEFGASYEQYFGPGTRLTVT.

This clonotype was counted only a few times. The chain uses TRBV7-9 and TRBJ2-7; D uncertain. V lost 0 bases and J lost 7, with 13 bases in between. There are 14 residues in the CDR3. Germline V CDR1 and CDR2: SEHNR, FQNEAQ (reference sequence). The CDR3 sequence is CASSLAGPLGEQYF. CDR3 DNA: TGTGCCAGCAGCTTAGCCGGGCCCCTGGGAGAGCAGTACTTC.

This clonotype was seen a handful of times. CDR3: CASSSRDSAEKLFF. The CDR3 nucleotides read TGTGCCAGCAGCTCCCGGGACAGCGCTGAAAAACTGTTTTTT. The rearrangement links TRBV7-9 to TRBJ1-4, with 7 bases identical to TRBD1. With 4 bases clipped from V and 7 bases from J, the junction kept 6 bases outside the gene matches. Germline CDR1 reads SEHNR; CDR2 reads FQNEAQ (reference sequence). The CDR3 is made up of 14 amino acids.

This chain uses TRBV5-6 with TRBJ2-7; 13 nucleotides line up with TRBD2. The CDR3 spans 15 residues. The germline CDR1 and CDR2 sequences are SGHDT and YYEEEE. The junction had 4 bases not matched to a gene; V was cut back by 4 bases and J by 3 bases. In DNA form, the CDR3 reads TGTGCCAGCAGCCTGGGGACTAGCGGGAACTACGAGCAGTACTTC. It codes for CASSLGTSGNYEQYF.

This clonotype came up many times. The V call is TRBV29-1, the J call TRBJ2-7; 8 bases align to TRBD1. CDR1 SQVTM and CDR2 ANQGSEA come from the germline V gene. J gave up 1 base and V 5 bases, and 7 bases lay outside the gene matches. This CDR3 has 14 residues. This CDR3 is CSVSVDRGSYEQYF. The CDR3, as DNA: TGCAGCGTTTCAGTTGACAGGGGATCCTACGAGCAGTACTTC.

This clonotype was observed at least ten times. The rearrangement joins TRBV12-3 or TRBV12-4 to TRBJ1-2; 7 positions match TRBD1. The CDR3 covers 16 residues. V lost 1 base to trimming and J lost 0 bases; unmatched junction nucleotides: 5. The CDR3 region has the DNA TGTGCCAGCAGTTTAGTTGACAGGGCTTCTAACTATGGCTACACCTTC. This gives the protein CASSLVDRASNYGYTF.

The table lists this clonotype with a few counts. The chain couples TRBV6-5 to TRBJ2-6; 8 bases are a match to TRBD1. After removal of 0 bases from V and 4 bases from J, the junction contained 8 bases not matched to a gene. The germline V gene has CDR1 MNHEY and CDR2 SVGAGI. The CDR3 has 18 amino acids. CDR3 nucleotides: TGTGCCAGCAGTTACTCTGCTGGACAGGGTACCGGGGCCAACGTCCTGACTTTC. Translation: CASSYSAGQGTGANVLTF.

This clonotype was seen a few times. The chain has TRBV29-1 and TRBJ2-7, with D perhaps matching TRBD1 (5 bases). Trimming stripped 4 bases from V and 6 bases from J, with 16 bases between. Germline V gene sequence: CDR1 SQVTM, CDR2 ANQGSEA. The CDR3 extends over 13 amino acids. The CDR3 loop is CSVGTRVDGEQYF. The CDR3 DNA follows: TGCAGCGTTGGGACCAGGGTGGATGGCGAGCAGTACTTC.

The genes are TRBV20-1 and TRBJ2-7; the D gene is possibly TRBD1 (6 bases). Trimming took 5 bases from V and 3 from J, leaving 17 bases between them. The CDR3 is 14 amino acids. Germline values: CDR1 DFQATT, CDR2 SNEGSKA (reference sequence). The chain's CDR3 is CSALQGRFYYEQYF. The CDR3 bases are TGCAGTGCTCTCCAGGGGCGCTTTTACTACGAGCAGTACTTC.

This chain joins TRBV7-2 and TRBJ2-1; 9 nucleotides agree with TRBD1. Looked up from germline, CDR1 is SGHTA and CDR2 is FQGNSA. This CDR3 is 17 amino acids long. V shed 0 bases and J 4 bases; nucleotides not matched to a gene: 7. The CDR3 loop is CASSLASDRGPYNEQFF. The DNA for the CDR3 is TGTGCCAGCAGCTTAGCTTCGGACAGGGGCCCTTACAATGAGCAGTTCTTC.

V is TRBV12-3 or TRBV12-4 and J is TRBJ1-1; 7 bases are a match to TRBD1. The CDR3 sequence is 15 residues long. V shed 6 bases and J 1 base; nucleotides not matched to a gene: 8. The CDR3 spells CASRGTGAANTEAFF. The CDR3 DNA reads as TGTGCCAGCAGGGGTACAGGGGCCGCGAACACTGAAGCTTTCTTT.